The 27 T cell receptor beta chains presented below share a single source sample, sequenced in a study of cytomegalovirus exposure and HLA in healthy donors. In the PCR, 60 Vbeta and 13 Jbeta primers were used. Libraries were prepared by immunoSEQ multiplex PCR; TCRdb keeps only in-frame clonotypes and omits some of them. Of 50,000 or so clones in the sample, about 77% were seen once. The specimen sequenced was PBMCs. These receptors were collected from a woman aged 40-49 years in good health and CMV-seropositive.

This clone was observed a handful of times. As DNA, the CDR3 is TGTGCCATCAGTGAGCGAGGACAGGTATATGGCTACACCTTC. This gives the protein CAISERGQVYGYTF. The chain is built from TRBV10-3 and TRBJ1-2; 7 nucleotides agree with TRBD1. Unmatched junction bases numbered 5, after V lost 2 bases and J lost 5 bases. CDR3 length: 14 amino acids. Germline V gene data show CDR1 as ENHRY and CDR2 as SYGVKD.

The V call is TRBV27, the J call TRBJ2-2; 10 nucleotides line up with TRBD2. The junction had 19 bases not matched to a gene; V was cut back by 7 bases and J by 2 bases. There are 20 residues in the CDR3. CDR1 MNHEY and CDR2 SMNVEV come from the germline V gene (reference sequence). This CDR3 is CASIDSIVALAGTNTGELFF. The CDR3 nucleotides are TGTGCCAGCATCGACAGTATCGTGGCACTAGCGGGGACAAACACCGGGGAGCTGTTTTTT.

The chain employs TRBV27 and TRBJ2-7; 8 nucleotides match TRBD1. Germline V gene sequence: CDR1 MNHEY, CDR2 SMNVEV (reference sequence). This CDR3 has 16 amino acids. The J segment lost 0 bases and the V segment lost 8 bases, leaving 12 bases of the junction unmatched. The CDR3 DNA reads as TGTGCCAGCCGTCGTCTGTCGGGACAGGCCTCCTACGAGCAGTACTTC. Protein: CASRRLSGQASYEQYF.

The J gene is TRBJ2-3, the V gene TRBV15; 7 bases agree with TRBD1. The germline gives CDR1 LNHNV, CDR2 YYDKDF (reference sequence). Trimming took 5 bases from V and 7 from J; bases not matched to a gene: 9. CDR3 length: 14 residues. The CDR3: CATSGITGAHTQYF. The CDR3 DNA is TGTGCCACCAGCGGCATCACAGGGGCGCATACGCAGTATTTT.

This sequence joins TRBV6-1 and TRBJ2-7, with a weak D call TRBD2 (5 bases). The ends were cut back, 3 bases at V and 1 base at J, with 10 bases in the middle. The CDR3 covers 14 residues. CDR1 is MNHNS and CDR2 is SASEGT in the germline V gene. The chain's CDR3 is CASSEVAPSYEQYF. The CDR3 DNA sequence: TGTGCCAGCAGTGAGGTAGCGCCGTCCTACGAGCAGTACTTC.

This sequence joins TRBV6-6 and TRBJ2-7, with 10 positions matching TRBD1. CDR1 and CDR2 from the germline V gene are MNHNY and SVGAGI (reference sequence). The CDR3 is 12 residues long. V lost 6 bases and J lost 5; bases outside the gene matches: 1. CDR3 DNA sequence: TGTGCCAGCAGAGGACAGGGGGACGAGCAGTACTTC. This translates into CASRGQGDEQYF.

In this sample, this clone turned up a few times. V is TRBV2 and J is TRBJ2-5; possibly TRBD2 for D (6 bases). Trimming pared 6 bases from V and 5 bases from J, leaving 19 bases between. Germline V gene data show CDR1 as SNHLY and CDR2 as FYNNEI. The CDR3 covers 15 residues. The CDR3: CASRDLTWGDETQYF. Written as DNA, the CDR3 is TGTGCCAGCAGAGACCTTACCTGGGGGGATGAGACCCAGTACTTC.

This clone was found a few times. The chain uses TRBV5-1 and TRBJ2-1; D call uncertain. Trimming left V 0 bases short and J 2 bases short, with 6 bases between. The CDR3 extends over 14 amino acids. Germline CDR1 reads SGHRS; CDR2 reads YFSETQ. CDR3 DNA: TGCGCCAGCAGCTTGGACAGTACCTACAATGAGCAGTTCTTC. Its protein is CASSLDSTYNEQFF.

The chain carries TRBV7-2 and TRBJ2-5; 16 bases line up with TRBD2. Germline trimming cut 7 bases from V and 5 bases from J; bases unmatched to any gene: 16. Germline CDR1 and CDR2: SGHTA and FQGNSA. This CDR3 comprises 19 residues. The CDR3 region has the DNA TGTGCCAGCATCAGCCCGGGACTAGCGGGGGGGCGGGGTCGTGAGACCCAGTACTTC. This translates into CASISPGLAGGRGRETQYF.

The rearrangement joins TRBV6-6 to TRBJ1-2; tentative D call: TRBD1 (6 bases). The germline V and J ends were trimmed by 5 bases and 7 bases, with 11 bases remaining between them. The CDR3 spans 12 residues. CDR1 is MNHNY, CDR2 SVGAGI, per germline (reference sequence). The CDR3 loop reads CASSRDTGGYTF. The CDR3 DNA sequence: TGTGCCAGCAGTCGGGACACGGGTGGCTACACCTTC.

The chain employs TRBV28 and TRBJ2-7, with TRBD2 identical over 10 bases. CDR3 length equals 17 residues. Germline V gene data show CDR1 as MDHEN and CDR2 as SYDVKM. The V gene end was trimmed by 5 bases and the J gene end by 4 bases; junction bases not matched to a gene: 14. The CDR3 here is CASSPRDPGTSAYEQYF. Here the CDR3 DNA reads TGTGCCAGCAGTCCCCGAGACCCTGGGACTAGCGCGTACGAGCAGTACTTC.

J is TRBJ1-5 and V is TRBV23-1, with D hard to call. TRBV23-1 is given ORF status, its function remaining uncertain. The CDR3 runs to 14 residues. V lost 0 bases to trimming and J lost 6 bases, with 9 bases between them. The CDR3 coding sequence is TGCGCCAGCAGTCAATCGTTACGGGGTCAGCCCCAGCATTTT. This sequence encodes CASSQSLRGQPQHF.

V usage is TRBV7-9 and J usage is TRBJ2-2; TRBD1 is a possible D gene (6 bases). The germline V gene has CDR1 SEHNR and CDR2 FQNEAQ (reference sequence). This CDR3 has 14 amino acids. The V end was cut by 8 bases, the J end by 6 bases, with 16 bases between. CDR3 protein: CASGGPDSPGELFF. The CDR3 bases are TGTGCCAGCGGCGGACCGGACAGTCCCGGGGAGCTGTTTTTT. Full variable domain (missing parts from reference TRBV7-9 and TRBJ2-2): DTGVSQNPRHKITKRGQNVTFRCDPISEHNRLYWYRQTLGQGPEFLTYFQNEAQLEKSRLLSDRFSAERPKGSFSTLEIQRTEQGDSAMYLCASGGPDSPGELFFGEGSRLTVL.

With respect to this clone: The junction departs from the called germline gene at one end, perhaps through a read error. V and J are TRBV15 and TRBJ1-2; perhaps TRBD1 as D (5 bases). The CDR3 consists of 15 residues. The germline CDR1 and CDR2 sequences are LNHNV and YYDKDF (reference sequence). CDR3: CATSRESGRDQEPLF. The CDR3 nucleotides read TGTGCCACCAGCAGAGAATCTGGGAGGGACCAGGAACCCCTCTTC.

This chain uses TRBV7-7 with TRBJ2-7; no firm D call. This CDR3 spans 13 amino acids. V lost 1 base and J 7 bases, leaving 11 bases between the germline ends. Looked up from germline, CDR1 is SSHAT and CDR2 is FNYEAQ (reference sequence). The CDR3 nucleotides are TGTGCCAGCAGCTTAGATGTCCGGCGGGAGCAGTACTTC. Translation gives CASSLDVRREQYF.

The chain joins TRBV2 to TRBJ1-1; TRBD1 matches at 7 bases. This CDR3 has 14 residues. J gave up 0 bases and V 4 bases, and 2 bases lay outside the gene matches. Germline V lookup: CDR1 SNHLY, CDR2 FYNNEI. The CDR3 nucleotides read TGTGCCAGCAGTGTACAGGGGATGAACACTGAAGCTTTCTTT. It codes for CASSVQGMNTEAFF.

The gene calls are TRBV7-2 and TRBJ2-7; D might be TRBD2 (7 bases). The CDR3 has 15 residues. V was clipped by 4 bases and J by 6 bases, with 19 bases between them. CDR1 is SGHTA and CDR2 is FQGNSA in the germline V gene. In DNA, the CDR3 is TGTGCCAGCAGCTCTAATGGAGGGGGAGGGTTCGAGCAGTACTTC. It yields the protein CASSSNGGGGFEQYF.

V usage is TRBV19 and J usage is TRBJ2-1; 7 nucleotides line up with TRBD2. The CDR3 consists of 12 residues. Germline-derived CDR1 and CDR2 are LNHDA and SQIVND (reference sequence). The CDR3 nucleotides read TGTGCGGCGGGGGACTCCTACAATGAGCAGTTCTTC. It is translated as CAAGDSYNEQFF. The variable domain in full, with the rest retrieved from reference TRBV19 and TRBJ2-1, is DGGITQSPKYLFRKEGQNVTLSCEQNLNHDAMYWYRQDPGQGLRLIYYSQIVNDFQKGDIAEGYSVSREKKESFPLTVTSAQKNPTAFYLCAAGDSYNEQFFGPGTRLTVL.

The rearrangement joins TRBV14 to TRBJ1-2; D is perhaps TRBD1 (6 bases). The CDR3 has 15 residues. Trimming cost V 1 base and J 4 bases, with 13 bases left between them. Germline V CDR1 and CDR2: SGHDN, FVKESK. CDR3 sequence (DNA): TGTGCCAGCAGCCAAGCTCAGGGGACCGGCTATGGCTACACCTTC. It yields the protein CASSQAQGTGYGYTF.

This clone was seen a few times. V and J are TRBV28 and TRBJ1-1; D is possibly TRBD1 (5 bases). V dropped 7 bases and J dropped 6 bases, with 9 bases sitting between them. From germline, CDR1 is MDHEN and CDR2 SYDVKM. CDR3 length: 11 amino acids. The DNA of the CDR3 is TGTGCCAGCACAGGGAGGGCTGAAGCTTTCTTT. Its protein product is CASTGRAEAFF.

This clone has only a few counts. This chain connects TRBV7-6 to TRBJ2-1; TRBD1 agrees at 12 bases. From germline, CDR1 is SGHVS and CDR2 FNYEAQ. The CDR3 consists of 15 residues. The J segment lost 8 bases and the V segment lost 6 bases, leaving 8 bases of the junction unmatched. The CDR3 spells CASSLSGTGGYEQFF. The CDR3 DNA is TGTGCCAGCAGTCTTTCCGGGACAGGGGGCTATGAGCAGTTCTTC.

This chain uses TRBV30 with TRBJ2-1, with TRBD1 matching over 10 bases. The CDR3 consists of 14 residues. The germline V gene has CDR1 GTSNPN and CDR2 SVGIG (reference sequence). J lost 4 bases, V lost 4 bases, and 4 bases had no gene match. CDR3: CAWKGDRGYNEQFF. The CDR3 DNA sequence: TGTGCCTGGAAGGGGGACAGGGGTTACAATGAGCAGTTCTTC.

The chain joins TRBV7-8 to TRBJ1-6, with D possibly matching TRBD1 (5 bases). The length of the CDR3 is 14 residues. V dropped 2 bases and J dropped 7 bases, with 9 bases sitting between them. Germline V gene data show CDR1 as SGHVS and CDR2 as FQNEAQ. CDR3 in amino acids: CASSLQGLNSPLHF. CDR3 nucleotides: TGTGCCAGCAGCTTACAGGGCTTAAATTCACCCCTCCACTTT. Variable domain in full (rest from reference TRBV7-8 and TRBJ1-6): GAGVSQSPRYKVAKRGQDVALRCDPISGHVSLFWYQQALGQGPEFLTYFQNEAQLDKSGLPSDRFFAERPEGSVSTLKIQRTQQEDSAVYLCASSLQGLNSPLHFGNGTRLTVT.

This clone has just a few counts. The rearrangement joins TRBV5-6 to TRBJ1-1; D gene uncertain. The germline V gene has CDR1 SGHDT and CDR2 YYEEEE. V was pared by 7 bases and J by 12 bases, with 10 bases between. This CDR3 region has 9 residues. The chain's CDR3 is CASEGASFF. The CDR3 bases are TGTGCCAGCGAGGGCGCATCTTTCTTT. Combining the CDR3 with reference TRBV5-6 and TRBJ1-1 gives the whole variable domain DAGVTQSPTHLIKTRGQQVTLRCSPKSGHDTVSWYQQALGQGPQFIFQYYEEEERQRGNFPDRFSGHQFPNYSSELNVNALLLGDSALYLCASEGASFFGQGTRLTVV.

The rearrangement uses TRBV4-1 and TRBJ2-3; TRBD1 aligns across 8 bases. Germline V lookup: CDR1 MGHRA, CDR2 YSYEKL. The CDR3 extends over 15 amino acids. V was clipped by 4 bases and J by 2 bases; unmatched bases: 5. The CDR3 reads CASSRDRTFTDTQYF. For the CDR3, the DNA is TGCGCCAGCAGCCGGGACAGGACCTTCACAGATACGCAGTATTTT.

The chain joins TRBV30 to TRBJ1-3; 7 nucleotides agree with TRBD1. Trimming removed 4 bases from V and 2 bases from J; junction bases left unmatched: 2. Germline CDR1 GTSNPN, CDR2 SVGIG (reference sequence). The CDR3 has 13 residues. CDR3 nucleotides: TGTGCCTGGAAGACAGGGACTGGAAACACCATATATTTT. Its translation is CAWKTGTGNTIYF.

The V and J genes are TRBV30 and TRBJ1-1; TRBD1 agrees at 9 bases. This CDR3 region has 13 residues. J gave up 1 base and V 3 bases, and 0 bases lay outside the gene matches. In germline, CDR1 is GTSNPN, CDR2 SVGIG (reference sequence). CDR3 sequence reads: CAWRGQGNTEAFF. CDR3 DNA sequence: TGTGCCTGGAGGGGACAGGGGAACACTGAAGCTTTCTTT.